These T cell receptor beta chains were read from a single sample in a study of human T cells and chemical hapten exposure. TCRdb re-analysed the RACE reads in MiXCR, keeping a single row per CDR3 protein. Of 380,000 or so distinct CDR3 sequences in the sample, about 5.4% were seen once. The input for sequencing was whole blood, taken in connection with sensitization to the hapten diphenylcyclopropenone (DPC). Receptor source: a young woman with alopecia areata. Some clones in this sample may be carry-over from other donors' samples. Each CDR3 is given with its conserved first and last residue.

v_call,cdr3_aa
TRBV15,CVTSRGTGYTEAFF
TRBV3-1,CASSHPMRGGPITDTQYF
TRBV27,CASSLSGVGTSYEQYF
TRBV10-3,CAISGTSSTDTQYF
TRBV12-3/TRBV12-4,CASSQGPSNYGYTF
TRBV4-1,CASSPFRGRDSGTNEKLFF
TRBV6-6,CASSYRSTGVSGTEAFF
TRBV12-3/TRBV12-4,CASSTGTGGEKLFF
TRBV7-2,CASSFPGQGDTEAFF
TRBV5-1,CASSPIKRTDTQYF
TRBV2,CASQLGTTNEQFF
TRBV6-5,CASSYSGRTDTQYF